This T cell receptor (beta chain) was captured by sequencing in a study of CXCR3-negative and CXCR3-positive naive CD8 T cells. The study's findings and limits: Cryopreserved cells showed partially decreased CXCR3 expression, and most assays used fresh PBMCs.

TRB cDNA libraries were made by UMI-labeled 5' RACE. For each CDR3 protein, TCRdb gives one entry from its re-call of the 5' RACE reads, without DNA. Reported are roughly 89,000 distinct CDR3 sequences; the ten largest clones contain 0.9% to 1.2%. CDR1 is SGHRS and CDR2 is YFSETQ in the germline V gene. This CDR3 is built from 15 residues. Concerning this clonotype: What it recognizes is unknown.

The chain carries TRBV5-1 and TRBJ1-1. The TCR sequence derives from a human donor in good health. Some clones in this sample may be carry-over from other donors' samples. Sequencing was carried out using naive CXCR3- CD8+ T cells from blood. Documented subset: CD45RO-CCR7+CD27+CD95- naive CD8+ T cells lacking CXCR3 (TNR3-). The CDR3 is CASSLGGQLNTEAFF. Complete variable domain (other parts from reference TRBV5-1 and TRBJ1-1): KAGVTQTPRYLIKTRGQQVTLSCSPISGHRSVSWYQQTPGQGLQFLFEYFSETQRNKGNFPGRFSGRQFSNSRSEMNVSTLELGDSALYLCASSLGGQLNTEAFFGQGTRLTVV.